This T cell receptor (beta chain) was observed in a study of T-cell reconstitution after alpha-beta-depleted transplantation in children. Study observations and caveats: Alpha-beta T cells about two months after transplant reportedly derived from several hundred expanded graft clones. Several patients had high TCRbeta diversity at day 60; it came from surviving recipient T cells and thymic progenitors. The authors attributed T-cell counts and diversity one year after transplant mostly to newly produced T cells.

This CDR3 has 16 residues. V trimming: 5 bases; J trimming: 1 base; junction bases outside the gene matches: 7. Germline loops: CDR1 SNHLY, CDR2 FYNNEI. As it was prepared, the TCRbeta library received unique molecular identifiers. Each CDR3 protein gets one entry after TCRdb re-called the PCR reads with MiXCR. The repertoire holds about a million distinct CDR3 sequences, around 30% seen once, with about 28% in the top ten. Concerning this clonotype: Its antigen is unidentified.

This chain links TRBV2 with TRBJ2-2, with 7 bases aligning to TRBD1. The clonotype comes from a boy under three years old who had a stem cell transplant for SCID, so the T cells may come from the graft donor. The material sequenced was PBMCs, mostly from graft donor cells, taken 360 days after TCRalphabeta/CD19-depleted stem cell transplant. CDR3 amino acids: CASSTDWDRNTGELFF. As DNA, the CDR3 is TGTGCCAGCAGTACCGATTGGGACAGGAACACCGGGGAGCTGTTTTTT.